In its sample, the clone carrying this T cell receptor beta chain was seen many times. What it recognizes is unknown. Sorting recovered naive CD8 T cells on a CD8+CD4-CCR7+CD45RA+ profile. The data derive from a study of molecular identifiers for immune sequencing clone quantification. TCRdb independently ran MiXCR on the PCR reads; one entry per CDR3 protein. The data show 300,000 to 350,000 distinct CDR3 sequences, with around 21% seen just once and 0.81% held by the top ten. Study-wide points: Spiked TCR RNA from one Jurkat cell reportedly showed up when mixed among one million naive cells.

The CDR3 runs to 14 residues. V was shortened by 1 base and J by 5 bases, with 12 bases between the two germline ends. Looked up from germline, CDR1 is SEHNR and CDR2 is FQNEAQ (reference sequence). The sequenced sample consisted of naive CD8+ T cells from blood, with Jurkat cell RNA spiked in. Subset given: FACS-sorted CD8+CD4-CCR7+CD45RA+ naive T cells. The V call is TRBV7-9, the J call TRBJ2-7; tentative D call: TRBD1 (6 bases). This sequence was found in a human donor in good health. Some libraries in this study had Jurkat cell RNA spiked in. Written as DNA, the CDR3 is TGTGCCAGCAGCTTAGGTTCAGGGGTCGACGAGCAGTACTTC. Translation: CASSLGSGVDEQYF.